This TCR beta chain stems from a study of beta chain features in type 1 diabetes. Overall study findings and caveats: Sequencing of cDNA might inflate the share of cells that strongly express TCR. Shorter TCRB CDR3s, moderately but significantly so, marked every one of the four CD4+ subsets in Type 1 diabetes patients.

Expressed TCRB transcripts were sequenced because the isolated RNA had all been reverse transcribed beforehand. About 3.6 million reads on average were seen across naive, central memory and regulatory T cell samples. This table comes from immunoSEQ multiplex PCR, and its TCRdb copy is limited to in-frame clones, with some not included. The sample carries roughly 170,000 clones, about 13% recorded once. This clone occurred a few times. The antigen is unknown. V gave up 10 bases and J gave up 0 bases, with 13 bases separating them. The CDR3 extends over 14 amino acids. The germline gives CDR1 MNHNY, CDR2 SVGAGI (reference sequence).

Material: central memory CD4+ T cells from blood. The chain is built from TRBV6-6 and TRBJ2-4, with unresolved D. The receptor's source is a woman aged 18-29 years in good health. The CDR3 DNA reads as TGTGCCACAGAGCACGAGGTAGCCAAAAACATTCAGTACTTC. This gives the protein CATEHEVAKNIQYF.